These 32 T cell receptor beta chains came from one sample sequenced in a study of T cells after yellow fever vaccination. Each CDR3 protein gets one entry after TCRdb re-called the 5' RACE reads with MiXCR. The table shows 250,000 to 350,000 distinct CDR3 sequences, with about 6.6% occurring only once. The input for sequencing was PBMCs, taken 35 to 50 days after the first yellow fever vaccination. These receptors originate from a young man who received the YFV17D yellow fever vaccine.

The sample holds a few counts of this clonotype. The rearrangement joins TRBV5-1 to TRBJ1-1; 9 bases align to TRBD1. There are 17 residues in the CDR3. The germline gives CDR1 SGHRS, CDR2 YFSETQ. Unmatched junction bases numbered 10, after V lost 3 bases and J lost 1 base. The CDR3 region is CASSSPAGTGTNTEAFF. CDR3 coding DNA: TGCGCCAGCAGCTCCCCCGCCGGGACAGGGACGAACACTGAAGCTTTCTTT.

V and J are TRBV12-3 or TRBV12-4 and TRBJ1-1; D gene ambiguous. The CDR3 spans 13 residues. Trimming took off 2 bases at V and 3 bases at J, with 7 bases between the two ends. The CDR3 coding sequence is TGTGCCAGCAGTTTAAGTCGGCACACTGAAGCTTTCTTT. Translating it yields CASSLSRHTEAFF.

Many counts were recorded for this clonotype. The gene calls are TRBV7-9 and TRBJ1-1; D not resolved. Trimming pared 2 bases from V and 4 bases from J, leaving 11 bases between. The CDR3 contains 14 residues. Germline loops: CDR1 SEHNR, CDR2 FQNEAQ (reference sequence). CDR3 DNA: TGTGCCAGCAGCTTATTGGGTGGCGGCACTGAAGCTTTCTTT. Residues: CASSLLGGGTEAFF.

The V call is TRBV18, the J call TRBJ2-1; no clear D gene. V shed 6 bases and J shed 3 bases, with 12 bases lying between them. The CDR3 contains 14 residues. CDR1 KGHSH and CDR2 LQKENI come from the germline V gene. The CDR3 coding sequence is TGTGCCAGCTCCCCCCGGCAGGACTACAATGAGCAGTTCTTC. This translates into CASSPRQDYNEQFF.

The J gene is TRBJ2-3, the V gene TRBV3-1, with 8 bases fitting TRBD1. The germline gives CDR1 LGHDT, CDR2 YNNKEL (reference sequence). This CDR3 spans 16 amino acids. The trim removed 3 bases at V and 2 bases at J, leaving 7 bases unmatched. The CDR3 sequence: CASSHGGRGLTDTQYF. CDR3 bases: TGTGCCAGCAGCCATGGGGGCAGGGGGCTCACAGATACGCAGTATTTT.

This clonotype turned up a few times. The gene calls are TRBV7-8 and TRBJ1-3; no reliable D call. Germline values: CDR1 SGHVS, CDR2 FQNEAQ. The CDR3 covers 12 residues. Trimming took off 3 bases at V and 8 bases at J, with 8 bases between the two ends. The CDR3 reads CASSFPGDTIYF. The CDR3 nucleotides are TGTGCCAGCAGCTTCCCGGGTGACACCATATATTTT.

This clonotype was recorded many times. The V call is TRBV6-5, the J call TRBJ2-3; a possible D gene is TRBD1 (5 bases). CDR3 length: 14 residues. The V gene lost 2 bases and the J gene lost 4 bases, with 10 bases spanning the gap. Germline V lookup: CDR1 MNHEY, CDR2 SVGAGI. The CDR3 nucleotides are TGTGCCAGCAGTTACAGCCAGGGCTCAGATACGCAGTATTTT. Its protein is CASSYSQGSDTQYF.

Only a few counts were recorded for this clonotype. V gene TRBV6-2 or TRBV6-3 combines with J gene TRBJ2-5; 7 nucleotides agree with TRBD1. This CDR3 has 16 residues. Germline V gene data show CDR1 as MNHEY and CDR2 as SVGEGT. V was pared by 9 bases and J by 3 bases, with 16 bases of the junction left unmatched. The chain's CDR3 is CARQKMGDGTEETQYF. The CDR3 bases are TGTGCCAGGCAAAAGATGGGAGATGGGACAGAAGAGACCCAGTACTTC.

The chain joins TRBV12-3 or TRBV12-4 to TRBJ1-6, with D possibly TRBD1 on 6 matching bases. V lost 3 bases and J 7 bases, leaving 10 bases between the germline ends. There are 14 residues in the CDR3. The CDR3 spells CASSFTGRNSPLHF. The CDR3 nucleotides are TGTGCCAGCAGTTTCACAGGGAGGAATTCACCCCTCCACTTT.

The rearrangement links TRBV5-4 to TRBJ2-5; TRBD2 matches 9 bases. The V and J ends lost 0 bases and 4 bases, in that order; junction bases with no gene match: 10. Per the germline V gene, CDR1 is SGHNT and CDR2 is YYREEE (reference sequence). The CDR3 loop spans 17 amino acids. The CDR3 sequence is CASSLDGTSFIRETQYF. CDR3 DNA: TGTGCCAGCAGCTTGGACGGGACTAGCTTTATTAGAGAGACCCAGTACTTC.

In this sample, this clonotype turned up a few times. The rearrangement uses TRBV4-2 and TRBJ2-3, with D possibly called TRBD1 or TRBD2 (6 bases each). V gave up 0 bases and J gave up 6 bases, with 19 bases separating them. The CDR3 spans 17 residues. Germline V gene sequence: CDR1 LGHNA, CDR2 YNFKEQ. In nucleotides, the CDR3 is TGTGCCAGCAGCCAAGATCCAGTGTCGGGGGCCGGGGATACGCAGTATTTT. Translated: CASSQDPVSGAGDTQYF.

The chain recombines TRBV20-1 with TRBJ1-1; the D gene is possibly TRBD1 (5 bases). Germline V gene lookup returns CDR1 DFQATT and CDR2 SNEGSKA (reference sequence). V gave up 6 bases and J gave up 0 bases, with 14 bases separating them. The CDR3 loop spans 14 amino acids. As DNA, the CDR3 is TGCAGTGCAAGGGCGGGGGGGGTGAACACTGAAGCTTTCTTT. It specifies CSARAGGVNTEAFF.

This clonotype was counted at least ten times. The rearrangement joins TRBV9 to TRBJ1-2; 7 positions match TRBD1. CDR3 length equals 16 residues. The germline gives CDR1 SGDLS, CDR2 YYNGEE. With 0 bases clipped from V and 7 bases from J, the junction kept 12 bases outside the gene matches. CDR3 nucleotide sequence: TGTGCCAGCAGCGTAGACCCACAGGGGCCTCGACCTGGCTACACCTTC. It encodes CASSVDPQGPRPGYTF.

In this sample, this clonotype turned up a few times. The J gene is TRBJ2-2, the V gene TRBV7-9, with a possible D match to TRBD2 (5 bases). The CDR3 spans 14 residues. CDR1 and CDR2 (germline): SEHNR, FQNEAQ (reference sequence). The V gene lost 5 bases and the J gene lost 3 bases, with 10 bases spanning the gap. The DNA for the CDR3 is TGTGCCAGCAGCGGACGGCGGGACACCGGGGAGCTGTTTTTT. This translates into CASSGRRDTGELFF.

This clonotype has ten or more counts. The chain is built from TRBV5-1 and TRBJ2-1; the D call may be TRBD1 or TRBD2 (5 bases each). This CDR3 is built from 11 residues. The germline V gene encodes CDR1 SGHRS and CDR2 YFSETQ. Trimming pared 6 bases from V and 8 bases from J, leaving 9 bases between. CDR3 in amino acids: CASKGEYEQFF. The CDR3 DNA is TGCGCCAGCAAAGGGGAGTATGAGCAGTTCTTC.

There are a few counts of this clonotype. The rearrangement uses TRBV19 and TRBJ1-5; D ambiguous. Trimming took off 3 bases at V and 15 bases at J, with 15 bases between the two ends. In germline, CDR1 is LNHDA, CDR2 SQIVND (reference sequence). CDR3 length: 12 residues. The CDR3 protein is CASSIPPGPGHF. CDR3 sequence (DNA): TGTGCCAGTAGTATCCCCCCCGGCCCGGGGCATTTT. Looking up the rest from reference TRBV19 and TRBJ1-5 gives the full variable domain: DGGITQSPKYLFRKEGQNVTLSCEQNLNHDAMYWYRQDPGQGLRLIYYSQIVNDFQKGDIAEGYSVSREKKESFPLTVTSAQKNPTAFYLCASSIPPGPGHFGDGTRLSIL.

This clonotype was recorded a few times. The gene calls are TRBV7-2 and TRBJ2-3; 8 bases agree with TRBD2. Trimming at V came to 5 bases and at J to 4 bases, leaving 8 bases not matched to a gene. The CDR3 is 15 residues long. Germline V gives CDR1 SGHTA, CDR2 FQGNSA. CDR3 coding DNA: TGTGCCAGCAGCCCGTTTCGGGGGGGCGCAGATACGCAGTATTTT. Amino acid sequence: CASSPFRGGADTQYF.

This clonotype has just a few counts. For the CDR3, the DNA is TGTGCCATCAGTGATTCGGGGTACGAGCAGTACTTC. Amino acid sequence: CAISDSGYEQYF. V is TRBV10-3 and J is TRBJ2-7, with a tentative D call TRBD2 (5 bases). CDR3 length: 12 residues. CDR1 is ENHRY, CDR2 SYGVKD, per germline. Between the trimmed V and J ends, which lost 3 bases and 4 bases, there was a span of 7 bases.

V usage is TRBV6-2 or TRBV6-3 and J usage is TRBJ2-3; D assignment may be TRBD1 or TRBD2 (5 bases each). Germline V gene lookup returns CDR1 MNHEY and CDR2 SVGEGT. The length of the CDR3 is 12 residues. The V end was cut by 4 bases, the J end by 8 bases, with 10 bases between. The CDR3, as DNA: TGTGCCAGCAGTTCGAGGGGCAGTACGCAGTATTTT. Its translation is CASSSRGSTQYF.

This clonotype was seen a few times. The chain employs TRBV5-1 and TRBJ2-4, with D unclear. Germline CDR1 and CDR2: SGHRS and YFSETQ. The V and J ends lost 2 bases and 4 bases respectively, with 10 bases between them. CDR3 length equals 14 residues. The CDR3 region is CASSFDPAKNIQYF. The DNA of the CDR3 is TGCGCCAGCAGCTTCGATCCAGCGAAAAACATTCAGTACTTC.

The chain is built from TRBV19 and TRBJ2-2; D is unclear. The V end was cut by 5 bases, the J end by 6 bases, with 7 bases between. This CDR3 is built from 12 residues. CDR1 is LNHDA and CDR2 is SQIVND in the germline V gene (reference sequence). The CDR3 nucleotides are TGTGCCAGTAGTCTGTGGGCCGGGGAGCTGTTTTTT. As protein: CASSLWAGELFF.

The V and J genes are TRBV27 and TRBJ2-7; 9 bases match TRBD2. The CDR3 runs 14 residues. Per germline, CDR1 MNHEY and CDR2 SMNVEV (reference sequence). V dropped 5 bases and J dropped 2; count of bases not matched to a gene: 4. CDR3: CASSRSGGTYEQYF. The CDR3 DNA is TGTGCCAGCAGTCGCAGCGGGGGGACCTACGAGCAGTACTTC.

This clonotype was seen only a few times. The chain employs TRBV7-2 and TRBJ2-5; D perhaps matches TRBD2 (5 bases). Germline V CDR1 and CDR2: SGHTA, FQGNSA. The length of the CDR3 is 14 residues. Trimming removed 5 bases from V and 4 bases from J, with 14 bases in between. The CDR3 is CASSPYEGPETQYF. CDR3 DNA: TGTGCCAGCAGCCCCTACGAGGGTCCAGAGACCCAGTACTTC.

In this sample, this clonotype turned up many times. The gene calls are TRBV5-5 and TRBJ2-7; D ambiguous. Germline-derived CDR1 and CDR2 are SGHKS and YYEKEE (reference sequence). V was trimmed by 0 bases and J by 2 bases, leaving 9 bases between them. The CDR3 is 14 residues long. The CDR3, as DNA: TGTGCCAGCAGCTTGGGTGGGTTCGCCTACGAGCAGTACGTC. This gives the protein CASSLGGFAYEQYV.

The genes are TRBV7-3 and TRBJ2-1, with 12 bases lining up with TRBD2. This CDR3 spans 20 amino acids. Germline loops: CDR1 SGHTA, CDR2 FQGTGA. V trimming: 2 bases; J trimming: 2 bases; junction bases outside the gene matches: 13. The DNA for the CDR3 is TGTGCCAGCAGCTTAGGAGTTGGGGCTAGCGGGGGGGCCCCCTACAATGAGCAGTTCTTC. It specifies CASSLGVGASGGAPYNEQFF.

This clonotype showed up just a few times. Sequence at one end of the junction differs from germline and may be a read error. The rearrangement uses TRBV7-9 and TRBJ2-2; the D is unclear. Germline V CDR1 and CDR2: SEHNR, FQNEAQ (reference sequence). This CDR3 has 15 residues. In DNA, the CDR3 is TGTGCCAGCATGCTGGGGAATCCGAAAACCGGGGAGCTGTTTTTT. Protein sequence: CASMLGNPKTGELFF.

The V gene is TRBV11-2, the J gene TRBJ2-3, with D perhaps being TRBD1 or TRBD2 (5 bases each). The CDR3 covers 16 residues. The germline gives CDR1 SGHAT, CDR2 FQNNGV. The V end was cut by 0 bases, the J end by 2 bases, with 12 bases between. CDR3 region: CASSLDWGLPTDTQYF. As DNA, the CDR3 is TGTGCCAGCAGCTTAGACTGGGGGTTACCCACAGATACGCAGTATTTT.

There are a few counts of this clonotype. The V and J genes are TRBV5-1 and TRBJ2-5; D is ambiguous. This CDR3 is built from 15 residues. Germline V gives CDR1 SGHRS, CDR2 YFSETQ. The V and J ends lost 4 bases and 2 bases respectively, with 15 bases between them. Written as DNA, the CDR3 is TGCGCCAGCAGCCGAAACCAAGTTCGTCAAGAGACCCAGTACTTC. This encodes CASSRNQVRQETQYF. The whole variable domain, filled in from reference TRBV5-1 and TRBJ2-5, reads KAGVTQTPRYLIKTRGQQVTLSCSPISGHRSVSWYQQTPGQGLQFLFEYFSETQRNKGNFPGRFSGRQFSNSRSEMNVSTLELGDSALYLCASSRNQVRQETQYFGPGTRLLVL.

This chain joins TRBV20-1 and TRBJ1-2; 7 bases map to TRBD1. Trimming at V came to 6 bases and at J to 7 bases, leaving 8 bases not matched to a gene. Germline V gives CDR1 DFQATT, CDR2 SNEGSKA (reference sequence). The CDR3 covers 12 residues. CDR3 protein: CSAPGGVRGYTF. As DNA, the CDR3 is TGCAGTGCACCAGGGGGTGTGCGTGGCTACACCTTC.

The V gene is TRBV5-4, the J gene TRBJ1-2, with TRBD1 matching over 8 bases. The CDR3 is 15 amino acids. Germline assignment: CDR1 SGHNT and CDR2 YYREEE (reference sequence). With 0 bases clipped from V and 6 bases from J, the junction kept 7 bases outside the gene matches. The CDR3 protein is CASSLESRGRNGYTF. The CDR3 DNA is TGTGCCAGCAGCTTGGAATCCAGGGGGCGAAATGGCTACACCTTC.

As to this clonotype: Since a much larger clone is just one base distant, this may be a read error. The V gene is TRBV6-5, the J gene TRBJ2-7, with D possibly matching TRBD2 (6 bases). The CDR3 extends over 15 amino acids. Trimming took 3 bases from V and 2 from J, leaving 14 bases between them. Germline CDR1 reads MNHEY; CDR2 reads SVGAGI. The CDR3 here is CASSYSSVGAYEQYF. The CDR3 bases are TGTGCCAGCAGTTATTCTAGCGTGGGGGCCTACGAGCAGTACTTC.

The chain joins TRBV28 to TRBJ2-4; tentative D call: TRBD1 (6 bases). V lost 5 bases to trimming and J lost 6 bases, with 14 bases between them. CDR1 and CDR2 (germline): MDHEN, SYDVKM. The CDR3 has 14 residues. The CDR3 sequence: CASSQQGYRNIQYF. The CDR3, as DNA: TGTGCCAGCAGTCAACAGGGTTATAGAAACATTCAGTACTTC.